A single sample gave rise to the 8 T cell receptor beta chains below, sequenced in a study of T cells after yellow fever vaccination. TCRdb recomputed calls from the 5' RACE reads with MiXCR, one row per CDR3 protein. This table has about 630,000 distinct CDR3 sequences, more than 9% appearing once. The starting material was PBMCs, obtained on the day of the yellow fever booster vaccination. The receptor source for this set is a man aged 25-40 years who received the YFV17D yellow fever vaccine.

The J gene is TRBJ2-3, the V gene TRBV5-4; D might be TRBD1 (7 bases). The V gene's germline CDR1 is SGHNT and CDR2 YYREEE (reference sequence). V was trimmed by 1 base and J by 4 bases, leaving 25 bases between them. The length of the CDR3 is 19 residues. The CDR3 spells CASSLSLLATGSSADTQYF. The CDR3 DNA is TGTGCCAGCAGCTTGAGTTTGCTAGCGACAGGGAGTTCGGCAGATACGCAGTATTTT.

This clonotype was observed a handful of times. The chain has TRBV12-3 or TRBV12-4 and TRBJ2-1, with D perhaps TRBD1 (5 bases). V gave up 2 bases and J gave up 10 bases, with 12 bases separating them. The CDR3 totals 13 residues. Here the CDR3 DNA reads TGTGCCAGCAGTTTACAGGGCCACGAGGAGCAGTTCTTC. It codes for CASSLQGHEEQFF.

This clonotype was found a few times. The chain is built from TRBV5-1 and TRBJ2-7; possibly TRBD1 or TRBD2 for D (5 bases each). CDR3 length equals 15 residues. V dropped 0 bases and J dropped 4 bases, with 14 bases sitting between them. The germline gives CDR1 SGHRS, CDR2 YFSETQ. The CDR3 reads CASSLAVGTVYEQYF. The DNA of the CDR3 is TGCGCCAGCAGCTTGGCCGTGGGGACGGTTTACGAGCAGTACTTC.

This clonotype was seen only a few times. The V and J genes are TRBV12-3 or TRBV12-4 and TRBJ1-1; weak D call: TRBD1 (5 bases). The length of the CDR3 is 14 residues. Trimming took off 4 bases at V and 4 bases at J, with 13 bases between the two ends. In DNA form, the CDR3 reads TGTGCCAGCAGTTCTCAGGGCGCGGCCACTGAAGCTTTCTTT. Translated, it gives CASSSQGAATEAFF.

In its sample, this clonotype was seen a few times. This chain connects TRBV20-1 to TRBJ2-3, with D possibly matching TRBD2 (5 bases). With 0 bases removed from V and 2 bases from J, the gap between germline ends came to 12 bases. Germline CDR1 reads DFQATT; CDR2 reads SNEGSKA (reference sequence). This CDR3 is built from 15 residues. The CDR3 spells CSARDRSGNTDTQYF. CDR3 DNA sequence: TGCAGTGCTAGAGATCGGAGCGGAAACACAGATACGCAGTATTTT.

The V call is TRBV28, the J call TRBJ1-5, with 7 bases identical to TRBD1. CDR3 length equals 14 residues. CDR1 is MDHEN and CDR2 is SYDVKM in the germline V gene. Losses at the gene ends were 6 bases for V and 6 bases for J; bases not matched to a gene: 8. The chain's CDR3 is CASSPDRVLQPQHF. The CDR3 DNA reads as TGTGCCAGCAGCCCCGACAGGGTACTTCAGCCCCAGCATTTT.

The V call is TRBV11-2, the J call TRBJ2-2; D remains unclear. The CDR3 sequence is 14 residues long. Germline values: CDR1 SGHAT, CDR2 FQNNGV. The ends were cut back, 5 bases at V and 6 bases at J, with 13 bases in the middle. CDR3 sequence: CASSVTRTSGELFF. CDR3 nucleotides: TGTGCCAGCAGCGTGACCCGTACCTCCGGGGAGCTGTTTTTT.

The CDR3 nucleotides are TGCGCCAGCCGGAGGGAGCCTAGCACAGATACGCAGTATTTT. As protein: CASRREPSTDTQYF. This sequence joins TRBV5-1 and TRBJ2-3, with a tentative D call TRBD2 (6 bases). V was pared by 7 bases and J by 0 bases, with 12 bases between. There are 14 residues in the CDR3. Germline V gives CDR1 SGHRS, CDR2 YFSETQ.